The T cell receptor beta chain described here comes from a study of shared clonotypes between healthy human individuals. Measured with immunoSEQ multiplex PCR; TCRdb has only the in-frame clones, and not every one. The table has more than 2 million clones, approximately 95% seen once. Study-level points and caveats: Lower generation probabilities were found for non-shared clonotypes than for those shared by all four donors. Across subsets, estimated richness was generally greater for naive than for memory populations.

Note on this clone: What it recognizes is unknown. The same CDR3 arises from other DNA sequences in this sample as well.

Germline CDR1 is ENHRY and CDR2 is SYGVKD. Between the trimmed V and J ends, which lost 2 bases and 2 bases, there was a span of 2 bases. The CDR3 loop spans 12 amino acids. The sequenced sample consisted of naive CD4+ T cells sorted from blood. Subset described: CD45RA+ positively selected. The V call is TRBV10-3, the J call TRBJ2-3; D not certain. The clonotype was recovered from a man younger than 35 in good health. The CDR3 DNA reads TGTGCCATCAGTGAGGTCACAGATACGCAGTATTTT. It encodes CAISEVTDTQYF.